This entry features one TCR beta chain sequence. The target antigen is unknown. Time point of the sample: newly diagnosed GD, antithyroid drugs for less than 3 months. Researchers made the TCR library from RNA that was extracted from PBMCs. This sample stems from a study of regulatory T cells in long-lasting Graves disease. The study, taken as a whole, reports: Accuracy could have been hurt by small sample size. TRBV28 was favored in persistent disease, as were TRBJ1-2 and TRBJ2-5. The work looked only at peripheral blood and did not look at thyroid tissue.

V was pared by 2 bases and J by 9 bases, with 8 bases between. From germline, CDR1 is SGHTA and CDR2 FQGNSA. The CDR3 extends over 13 amino acids. For TCR beta, libraries came from iRepertoire HTBI primers and Arm-PCR of CDR3 regions. TCRdb re-derived calls from the multiplex PCR reads in MiXCR, one entry per CDR3 protein. Among roughly 560,000 distinct CDR3 sequences listed, more than 10% were seen once. A further study also used this sample, focusing on T cells in Graves' hyperthyroidism and ophthalmopathy.

The source was peripheral blood mononuclear cells (PBMCs), collected at new diagnosis, from a patient treated with antithyroid drugs. The receptor was isolated from a woman in her 30s with Graves disease. V and J are TRBV7-2 and TRBJ1-6; unclear D gene. In DNA, the CDR3 is TGTGCCAGCAGCTTAAAATATGGTTCACCCCTCCACTTT. It specifies CASSLKYGSPLHF.